Described below is a single T cell receptor beta chain sequence and its context. The sample comes from a study of T cell changes during pregnancy in multiple sclerosis. Using immunoSEQ multiplex PCR, the repertoire was profiled, and TCRdb retains in-frame clones only, with some absent. The sample yields about 72,000 clones, 91% seen once. The CDR3 spans 15 residues. V was cut by 2 bases and J by 0 bases, with 10 bases left in between. Germline CDR1 reads MNHEY; CDR2 reads SVGAGI. This receptor was obtained from a female donor in good health, enrolled as a control in a pregnancy study. This chain uses TRBV6-5 with TRBJ1-1; tentatively, D is TRBD1 (5 bases). The specimen comprised peripheral blood, sampled in the third trimester of pregnancy. CDR3 bases: TGTGCCAGCAGTTACGGGGGGTCGATGAACACTGAAGCTTTCTTT. Translated, it gives CASSYGGSMNTEAFF.